The 12 T cell receptor beta chains in this list originate from one sample, sequenced in a study of cytomegalovirus exposure and HLA in healthy donors. TCRdb's copy holds only in-frame clones and misses some; the assay was immunoSEQ multiplex PCR. The sample lists over 200,000 clones, 80% to 90% occurring once. The sample consisted of PBMCs. The receptors were sampled from a woman between 18 and 29 years old in good health and CMV-seronegative.

The chain is built from TRBV4-1 and TRBJ2-5; 11 bases agree with TRBD2. With 1 base clipped from V and 4 bases from J, the junction kept 14 bases outside the gene matches. The CDR3 covers 19 residues. Germline V gene data show CDR1 as MGHRA and CDR2 as YSYEKL. This CDR3 is CASSQGVAGGPPGRETQYF. CDR3 nucleotides: TGCGCCAGCAGCCAAGGTGTAGCGGGAGGGCCCCCGGGGAGAGAGACCCAGTACTTC.

The chain is built from TRBV29-1 and TRBJ2-3, with D possibly TRBD1 on 6 matching bases. CDR1 and CDR2 (germline): SQVTM, ANQGSEA. V was pared by 7 bases and J by 5 bases, with 13 bases between. This CDR3 is built from 12 residues. The CDR3 DNA is TGCAGCGCACAGGGAAATGGAGATACGCAGTATTTT. Protein product: CSAQGNGDTQYF.

This sequence joins TRBV14 and TRBJ1-4; D gene ambiguous. This CDR3 region has 17 residues. V lost 4 bases, J lost 5 bases, and 20 bases lay in between. Germline V gene data show CDR1 as SGHDN and CDR2 as FVKESK. CDR3 region: CASSPRPAREPNEKLFF. CDR3 DNA sequence: TGTGCCAGCAGCCCGAGGCCGGCCAGAGAGCCGAATGAAAAACTGTTTTTT.

This chain connects TRBV6-5 to TRBJ2-2; maybe TRBD2 (6 bases). Germline V gene data show CDR1 as MNHEY and CDR2 as SVGAGI. The CDR3 contains 16 residues. V shed 0 bases and J shed 6 bases, with 14 bases lying between them. The DNA of the CDR3 is TGTGCCAGCAGTTACTCGGGGGGAGTCCCCGCCGGGGAGCTGTTTTTT. Protein: CASSYSGGVPAGELFF.

The chain uses TRBV5-6 and TRBJ1-2; D might be TRBD1 (5 bases). V was shortened by 4 bases and J by 2 bases, with 24 bases between the two germline ends. This CDR3 comprises 18 residues. The V gene's germline CDR1 is SGHDT and CDR2 YYEEEE. Here the CDR3 reads CASSTYPTSRWGNYGYTF. Written as DNA, the CDR3 is TGTGCCAGCAGCACGTACCCGACATCTCGGTGGGGCAACTATGGCTACACCTTC.

The chain uses TRBV4-3 and TRBJ2-7; D possibly corresponds to TRBD2 (6 bases). Looked up from germline, CDR1 is LGHNA and CDR2 is YSLEER. This CDR3 spans 16 amino acids. The ends were cut back, 0 bases at V and 0 bases at J, with 12 bases in the middle. The CDR3 sequence is CASSQDMGTASYEQYF. CDR3 DNA sequence: TGCGCCAGCAGCCAAGATATGGGGACTGCCTCCTACGAGCAGTACTTC.

The chain is built from TRBV4-3 and TRBJ2-7, with a tentative D call TRBD1 (6 bases). Germline V lookup: CDR1 LGHNA, CDR2 YSLEER. CDR3 length: 15 residues. Trimming stripped 0 bases from V and 1 base from J, with 10 bases between. The CDR3 sequence: CASSQDHRGSYEQYF. Written as DNA, the CDR3 is TGCGCCAGCAGCCAAGATCATAGGGGGTCCTACGAGCAGTACTTC.

The J gene is TRBJ2-5, the V gene TRBV7-6; D might be TRBD1 (6 bases). V lost 1 base and J 2 bases, leaving 8 bases between the germline ends. The V gene's germline CDR1 is SGHVS and CDR2 FNYEAQ. This CDR3 region has 14 residues. Here the CDR3 DNA reads TGTGCCAGCAGCTTAGGGACAGCTCAAGAGACCCAGTACTTC. Translated, it gives CASSLGTAQETQYF.

J is TRBJ1-4 and V is TRBV6-6; D possibly corresponds to TRBD1 (5 bases). Germline lookup yields CDR1 MNHNY and CDR2 SVGAGI (reference sequence). Trimming removed 2 bases at V and 7 bases at J, with 11 bases between. CDR3 size: 14 residues. The CDR3 region is CASSYRVGGEKLFF. CDR3 nucleotide sequence: TGTGCCAGCAGTTACCGGGTGGGGGGTGAAAAACTGTTTTTT.

The chain uses TRBV2 and TRBJ2-3; D is perhaps TRBD2 (5 bases). The CDR3 is 14 amino acids. Trimming shortened V by 5 bases and J by 2 bases, and 11 bases separated the two germline ends. Germline V lookup: CDR1 SNHLY, CDR2 FYNNEI. The CDR3 is CASSRGRFTDTQYF. The CDR3 DNA is TGTGCCAGCAGTAGAGGGAGATTCACAGATACGCAGTATTTT.

This chain connects TRBV2 to TRBJ2-1; a possible D gene is TRBD2 (5 bases). The V and J ends lost 4 bases and 6 bases respectively, with 10 bases between them. Germline V gene lookup returns CDR1 SNHLY and CDR2 FYNNEI. This CDR3 spans 13 amino acids. The CDR3 sequence: CASSGLARNEQFF. CDR3 nucleotides: TGTGCCAGCAGTGGTCTAGCACGCAATGAGCAGTTCTTC.

The chain carries TRBV11-2 and TRBJ2-1; tentative D call: TRBD1 (6 bases). Per the germline V gene, CDR1 is SGHAT and CDR2 is FQNNGV. V lost 7 bases, J lost 13 bases, and 17 bases lay in between. The CDR3 contains 12 residues. The CDR3 sequence is CASKGDPSLQFF. The CDR3 DNA sequence: TGTGCCAGCAAGGGGGATCCGTCTCTCCAGTTCTTC.